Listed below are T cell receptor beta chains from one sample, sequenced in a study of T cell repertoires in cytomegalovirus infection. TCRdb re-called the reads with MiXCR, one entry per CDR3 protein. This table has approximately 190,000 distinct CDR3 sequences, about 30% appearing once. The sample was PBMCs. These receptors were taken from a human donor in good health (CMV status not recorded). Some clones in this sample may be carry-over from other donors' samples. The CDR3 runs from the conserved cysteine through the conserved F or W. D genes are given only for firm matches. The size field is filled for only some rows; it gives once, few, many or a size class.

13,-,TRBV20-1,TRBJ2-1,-,CSASRGVGHEQFF,TGCAGTGCTAGTAGGGGCGTGGGTCATGAGCAGTTCTTC
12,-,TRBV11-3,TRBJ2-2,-,CASSIESGELFF,TGTGCCAGCAGCATTGAGAGCGGGGAGCTGTTTTTT
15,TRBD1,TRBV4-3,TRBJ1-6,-,CASSQDGTGLSPLHF,TGCGCCAGCAGCCAAGACGGGACAGGGCTTTCACCCCTCCACTTT
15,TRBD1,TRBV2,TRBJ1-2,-,CASQGQGTVLYGYTF,TGTGCCAGCCAGGGACAGGGAACCGTACTCTATGGCTACACCTTC
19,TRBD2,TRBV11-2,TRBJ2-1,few,CASSPRRSGGDPTYNEQFF,TGTGCCAGCAGCCCGCGGAGGAGCGGGGGAGATCCTACCTACAATGAGCAGTTCTTC
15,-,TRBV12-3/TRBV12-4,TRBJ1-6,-,CASRDARHYNSPLHF,TGTGCCAGCAGAGATGCCAGGCACTATAATTCACCCCTCCACTTT
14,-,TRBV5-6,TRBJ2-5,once,CASSLQGVRETQYF,TGTGCCAGCAGCTTACAGGGAGTTCGAGAGACCCAGTACTTC
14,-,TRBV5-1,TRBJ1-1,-,CASSPIGRVPEAFF,TGCGCCAGCAGCCCCATTGGGAGGGTCCCTGAAGCTTTCTTT
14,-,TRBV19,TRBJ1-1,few,CASSIALKGTEAFF,TGTGCCAGTAGTATCGCGCTTAAGGGTACTGAAGCTTTCTTT
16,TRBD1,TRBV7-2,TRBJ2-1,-,CASSEHPGQGYNEQFF,TGTGCCAGCAGCGAACATCCGGGACAGGGTTATAATGAGCAGTTCTTC
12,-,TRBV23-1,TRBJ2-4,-,CASSHPSDIQYF,TGCGCCAGCAGTCATCCCTCGGACATTCAGTACTTC
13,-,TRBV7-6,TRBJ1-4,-,CASSLPKGEKLFF,TGTGCCAGCAGCTTGCCCAAGGGAGAAAAACTGTTTTTT
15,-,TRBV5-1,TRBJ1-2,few,CASSSAVQGNYGYTF,TGCGCCAGCAGCTCGGCAGTACAGGGTAACTATGGCTACACCTTC
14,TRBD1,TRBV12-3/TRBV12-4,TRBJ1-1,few,CASSPTGGLSEAFF,TGTGCCAGCAGTCCGACAGGGGGCTTGAGTGAAGCTTTCTTT
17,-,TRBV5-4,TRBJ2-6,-,CASSPNPGLLGANVLTF,TGTGCCAGCAGCCCAAACCCGGGACTTCTGGGGGCCAACGTCCTGACTTTC
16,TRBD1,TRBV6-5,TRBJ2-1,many,CASSYSIRTGEAEQFF,TGTGCCAGCAGTTACTCGATTAGGACAGGGGAGGCTGAGCAGTTCTTC
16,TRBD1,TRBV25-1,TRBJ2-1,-,CASSGNRDRAHNEQFF,TGTGCCAGCAGTGGGAACCGGGACAGGGCTCACAATGAGCAGTTCTTC
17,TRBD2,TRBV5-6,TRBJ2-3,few,CASSLGLAVTSTDTQYF,TGTGCCAGCAGCTTGGGACTAGCGGTGACTAGCACAGATACGCAGTATTTT
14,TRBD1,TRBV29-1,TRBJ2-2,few,CSAPRTGNTGELFF,TGCAGCGCCCCAAGGACAGGGAACACCGGGGAGCTGTTTTTT
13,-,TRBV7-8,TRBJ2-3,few,CASTVGGTDTQYF,TGTGCCAGTACCGTAGGGGGCACAGATACGCAGTATTTT
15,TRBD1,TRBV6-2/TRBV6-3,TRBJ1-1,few,CASSSHRGWNTEAFF,TGTGCCAGCAGTTCCCACAGGGGATGGAACACTGAAGCTTTCTTT
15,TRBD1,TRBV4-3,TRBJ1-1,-,CASSQSEQGKGGAFF,TGCGCCAGCAGCCAGAGCGAACAGGGGAAAGGGGGAGCTTTCTTT
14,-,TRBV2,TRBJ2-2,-,CASSETGYTGELFF,TGTGCCAGCAGTGAGACAGGCTACACCGGGGAGCTGTTTTTT
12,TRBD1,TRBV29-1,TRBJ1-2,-,CSTGDQVYGYTF,TGCAGTACAGGGGATCAAGTCTATGGCTACACCTTC
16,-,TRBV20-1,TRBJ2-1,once,CSASPGGTVIYNEQFF,TGCAGTGCTAGCCCGGGGGGGACAGTGATTTACAATGAGCAGTTCTTC
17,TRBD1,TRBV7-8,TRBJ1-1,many,CASSLILEGAGNTEAFF,TGTGCCAGCAGCTTAATATTGGAGGGGGCGGGAAACACTGAAGCTTTCTTT
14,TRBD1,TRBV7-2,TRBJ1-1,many,CASSLSLQGEEAFF,TGTGCCAGCAGCTTAAGCCTACAGGGGGAAGAAGCTTTCTTT
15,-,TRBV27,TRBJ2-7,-,CASSSATSVRYEQYF,TGTGCCAGCAGTTCCGCGACGTCGGTGAGGTACGAGCAGTACTTC
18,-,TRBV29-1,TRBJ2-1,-,CSVAFPPAGQSSYNEQFF,TGCAGCGTTGCGTTTCCTCCTGCGGGACAGAGCTCCTACAATGAGCAGTTCTTC
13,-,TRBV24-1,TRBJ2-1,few,CATSDNPWNEQFF,TGTGCCACCAGTGACAACCCCTGGAATGAGCAGTTCTTC
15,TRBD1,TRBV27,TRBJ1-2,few,CASSLFQGVNYGYTF,TGTGCCAGCAGTTTATTTCAGGGGGTGAACTATGGCTACACCTTC
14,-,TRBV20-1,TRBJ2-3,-,CSARGQASTDTQYF,TGCAGTGCTAGAGGGCAGGCGAGCACAGATACGCAGTATTTT
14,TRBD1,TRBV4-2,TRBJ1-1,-,CASRVDRGDTEAFF,TGTGCCAGCAGAGTAGACAGGGGTGACACTGAAGCTTTCTTT
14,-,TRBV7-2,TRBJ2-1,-,CASSLDPTGGEQFF,TGTGCCAGCAGCTTAGACCCCACCGGCGGTGAGCAGTTCTTC
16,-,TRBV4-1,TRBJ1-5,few,CASSHLRGAGNQPQHF,TGCGCCAGCAGCCATCTTCGAGGGGCCGGCAATCAGCCCCAGCATTTT
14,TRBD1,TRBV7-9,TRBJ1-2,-,CASSFRTGTYGYTF,TGTGCCAGCAGCTTCAGGACAGGGACCTATGGCTACACCTTC
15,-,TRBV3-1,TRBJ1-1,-,CASSFGSGGRTEAFF,TGTGCCAGCAGCTTCGGGTCGGGGGGGCGGACTGAAGCTTTCTTT
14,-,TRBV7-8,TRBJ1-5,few,CASSLTGNNQPQHF,TGTGCCAGCAGCTTGACGGGTAACAATCAGCCCCAGCATTTT
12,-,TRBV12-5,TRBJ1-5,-,CASAEGNQPQHF,TGTGCTAGTGCGGAGGGCAATCAGCCCCAGCATTTT
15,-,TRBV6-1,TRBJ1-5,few,CASSEAGQTNQPQHF,TGTGCCAGCAGTGAAGCGGGTCAGACAAATCAGCCCCAGCATTTT
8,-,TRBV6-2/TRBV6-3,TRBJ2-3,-,CASTYGYF,TGTGCCAGCACCTACGGGTATTTT
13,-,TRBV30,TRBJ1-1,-,CAWSVPWIQGAFF,TGTGCCTGGAGTGTACCCTGGATTCAGGGAGCTTTCTTT